This T cell receptor (beta chain) came from a study of neurological immune-mediated disorders. Time point given: technical triplicate 1. Each TCR transcript was tagged with a 10-nucleotide random UMI during 5'RACE. TCRdb fed the 5' RACE reads into MiXCR, producing one record per CDR3 protein. The table shows tens of thousands of distinct CDR3 sequences, with around 14% occurring only once. The table lists this clonotype with many counts. V gave up 5 bases and J gave up 6 bases; unmatched junction bases: 8. Germline loops: CDR1 MDHEN, CDR2 SYDVKM. This CDR3 has 15 residues. The V and J genes are TRBV28 and TRBJ2-1; 9 nucleotides line up with TRBD1. The source of this sequence is a female donor with HTLV-1-associated myelopathy (HAM/TSP). Sequencing input: CD4+ T cells from blood. The CDR3 region has the DNA TGTGCCAGCAGTACCGGGACAGGGTTGGTCAATGAGCAGTTCTTC. Amino acids: CASSTGTGLVNEQFF. Variable domain in full (rest from reference TRBV28 and TRBJ2-1): DVKVTQSSRYLVKRTGEKVFLECVQDMDHENMFWYRQDPGLGLRLIYFSYDVKMKEKGDIPEGYSVSREKKERFSLILESASTNQTSMYLCASSTGTGLVNEQFFGPGTRLTVL.